This entry lists 7 T cell receptor beta chains sequenced from one sample in a study of breast tumors, draining lymph nodes, adjacent tissues. TCRdb re-called the multiplex PCR reads through MiXCR, storing one row per CDR3 protein. The sample holds about 130,000 distinct CDR3 sequences; 20% to 25% are singletons and the top ten take approximately 2.7%. The lymph nodes were axillary draining lymph nodes from breast cancer patients. Sequenced input: axillary lymph node tissue. These TCRs come from a female donor with breast cancer. Some clones in this sample may be carry-over from other donors' samples.

This clonotype was detected only once. This may come from a read error, since a much larger clone is one base off. V and J are TRBV11-3 and TRBJ2-1; 16 nucleotides line up with TRBD2. V gave up 5 bases and J gave up 0 bases; unmatched junction bases: 13. CDR3 length equals 21 residues. Germline CDR1 is SGHNT and CDR2 is YENEEA. The CDR3 DNA follows: TGTGCCAGCAGCGTACAGCCGGGACTAGCGGGAGGGCCTAACTCCTACAATGAGCAGTTCTTC. It translates to CASSVQPGLAGGPNSYNEQFF.

In this sample, this clonotype turned up many times. The chain is built from TRBV20-1 and TRBJ2-7; D not resolved. This CDR3 has 14 amino acids. Trimming pared 0 bases from V and 1 base from J, leaving 10 bases between. Germline V gene lookup returns CDR1 DFQATT and CDR2 SNEGSKA (reference sequence). CDR3 region: CSARDGVGSYEQYF. For the CDR3, the DNA is TGCAGTGCTAGAGATGGGGTGGGGTCCTACGAGCAGTACTTC.

Worth noting for this clonotype: A single base separates this from a much larger clone, so it may be a read error. The chain uses TRBV6-2 or TRBV6-3 and TRBJ2-7, with D perhaps matching TRBD2 (5 bases). Germline CDR1 is MNHEY and CDR2 is SVGEGT. CDR3 size: 15 residues. In DNA, the CDR3 is TGTGCCAGCGGTTACGGACGGGGAGCCTACTACGAGCAGTACTTC. Its protein is CASGYGRGAYYEQYF.

The rearrangement joins TRBV28 to TRBJ2-2; 7 bases agree with TRBD1. With 2 bases clipped from V and 6 bases from J, the junction kept 9 bases outside the gene matches. Germline V lookup: CDR1 MDHEN, CDR2 SYDVKM. This CDR3 comprises 16 residues. CDR3 bases: TGTGCCAGCAGTTTAGTTCGTAGGGGGCGGTCCGGGGAGCTGTTTTTT. Protein product: CASSLVRRGRSGELFF.

This clonotype showed up many times. The J gene is TRBJ1-4, the V gene TRBV20-1, with D tentatively TRBD1 (6 bases). CDR3 length: 15 residues. Per germline, CDR1 DFQATT and CDR2 SNEGSKA (reference sequence). The germline V and J ends were trimmed by 0 bases and 4 bases, with 12 bases remaining between them. Written as DNA, the CDR3 is TGCAGTGCTAGAGATCTAGGACAGAGTAATGAAAAACTGTTTTTT. Translated: CSARDLGQSNEKLFF.

In its sample, this clonotype was seen many times. This chain joins TRBV29-1 and TRBJ2-5; 7 bases map to TRBD1. The V gene's germline CDR1 is SQVTM and CDR2 ANQGSEA. The CDR3 is 12 residues long. J gave up 1 base and V 7 bases, and 3 bases lay outside the gene matches. In DNA, the CDR3 is TGCAGCGGTGGACAGGCCCAAGAGACCCAGTACTTC. This codes for CSGGQAQETQYF.

This clonotype was seen at least ten times. This chain joins TRBV14 and TRBJ2-3; D gene uncertain. With 1 base removed from V and 8 bases from J, the gap between germline ends came to 7 bases. The CDR3 runs to 12 residues. Germline V gene lookup returns CDR1 SGHDN and CDR2 FVKESK. CDR3 sequence: CASSQGIGTQYF. The DNA of the CDR3 is TGTGCCAGCAGCCAAGGAATTGGTACGCAGTATTTT.